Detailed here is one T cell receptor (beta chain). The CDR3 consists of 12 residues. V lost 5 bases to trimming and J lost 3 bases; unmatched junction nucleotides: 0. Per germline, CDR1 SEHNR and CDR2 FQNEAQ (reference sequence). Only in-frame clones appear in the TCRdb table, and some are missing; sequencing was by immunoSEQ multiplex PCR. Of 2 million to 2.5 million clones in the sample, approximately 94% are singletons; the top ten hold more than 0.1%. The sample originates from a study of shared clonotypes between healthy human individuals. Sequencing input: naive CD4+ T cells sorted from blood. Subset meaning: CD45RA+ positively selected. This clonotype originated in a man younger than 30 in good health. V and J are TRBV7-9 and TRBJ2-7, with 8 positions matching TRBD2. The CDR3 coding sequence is TGTGCCAGCAGCCGGGGGGGCTACGAGCAGTACTTC. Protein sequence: CASSRGGYEQYF. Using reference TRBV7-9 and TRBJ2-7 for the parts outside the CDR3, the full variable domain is DTGVSQNPRHKITKRGQNVTFRCDPISEHNRLYWYRQTLGQGPEFLTYFQNEAQLEKSRLLSDRFSAERPKGSFSTLEIQRTEQGDSAMYLCASSRGGYEQYFGPGTRLTVT.